The clone carrying this TCR beta chain was seen a few times. The data were obtained in a study of blood T cell repertoires in COVID-19. This CDR3 is built from 13 residues. Germline CDR1 reads LNHNV; CDR2 reads YYDKDF (reference sequence). Trimming took 2 bases from V and 4 from J; bases not matched to a gene: 1. The protocol was immunoSEQ multiplex PCR, while the TCRdb copy is restricted to in-frame clones and leaves out a portion. The data contain about 230,000 clones, approximately 84% of them singletons. The sequenced material came from peripheral blood. The chain recombines TRBV15 with TRBJ1-1; TRBD1 matches at 7 bases. This TCR was sampled from a man in his forties or fifties with acute or convalescent COVID-19. The CDR3 coding sequence is TGTGCCACCAGCAGAAGGACAGGCACTGAAGCTTTCTTT. This gives the protein CATSRRTGTEAFF.